This T cell receptor (beta chain) originates from a study of T-cell reconstitution after alpha-beta-depleted transplantation in children. Findings and caveats of the study: Expanded clones from the graft, numbering several hundred, reportedly supplied alpha-beta T cells about two months after transplant. Fresh T-cell production supplied most of the T-cell counts and diversity seen one year after transplant. Diversity of TCRbeta at day 60 was high in some patients, arising from surviving recipient T cells and thymic progenitors.

For TCRbeta, the library was prepared with unique molecular identifiers. TCRdb re-called the PCR reads through MiXCR, storing one row per CDR3 protein. The sample shows 200,000 to 250,000 distinct CDR3 sequences, 11% of them seen only once. This clonotype was seen repeatedly, ten times or more. Its cognate antigen is unknown. V was trimmed by 5 bases and J by 9 bases, leaving 17 bases between them. Per germline, CDR1 SEHNR and CDR2 FQNEAQ (reference sequence). The CDR3 length is 13 residues. This chain joins TRBV7-9 and TRBJ2-7, with D perhaps matching TRBD1 (6 bases). The sequences come from PBMCs, collected before TCRalphabeta/CD19-depleted stem cell transplant. This clonotype was sampled from a child younger than two with acute myeloid leukemia, due to receive a stem cell transplant. Here the CDR3 reads CASSHPQGAAQYF. The CDR3 region has the DNA TGTGCCAGCAGCCACCCACAGGGCGCGGCGCAGTACTTC.